This T cell receptor beta chain was sequenced during a study of blood T cell repertoires in COVID-19 (dated by TCRdb to the early 2020s). About the study as a whole: The collaborator samples originated in the United States, Italy and Spain and spanned the acute and convalescent phases of COVID-19. The material from the prospective study consisted of cDNA or gDNA derived from T cells, B-cell-depleted T cells, or PBMCs. Subjects who had been exposed to COVID-19, were actively infected with it, or had recovered from it provided the deeply sampled blood TCRbeta repertoires that made up the dataset. The repertoires were released in a freely available public database meant as a resource for research on the immune response to SARS-CoV-2. Samples were obtained from the ongoing ImmuneRACE study (first 160 participants) and from over a thousand subjects provided by 6 global collaborators. Nearly every sample came with metadata listing a de-identified subject ID, COVID-19 status, age in years and sex. HLA class I and class II types, where available, came from metadata supplied by the sample provider rather than from assay-based typing. Points the paper makes about the study in general: How much clinical and demographic metadata was included differed by source and by participant, and the metadata was provided uncurated.

As concerns this clone: It has no known antigen specificity. No base qualities exist here, and no much larger clone lies one base off it.

TCRbeta CDR3 regions were amplified from genomic DNA by means of the immunoSEQ Assay, a bias-controlled multiplex PCR. The original methods were these. Within the assay, amplification of reference gene primers was used to estimate how many nucleated cells each sample contained. To quantify the absolute abundance of each unique TCRbeta CDR3 rearrangement, sequence reads were collapsed and filtered. For each sample, productive Simpson clonality was calculated as the square root of Simpson's diversity index across productive rearrangements. Sourced from immuneACCESS, this table was stored by TCRdb with only in-frame sequences that have V and J called. A share of the clones is absent; for the studies checked, an unresolved V gene accounts for under half, and the remainder has no known explanation. V and J calls and clone size are as listed in that table; D and trimming were resolved from the DNA. The sample yields some 360,000 clones; about 87% were counted once. The ten largest make up 2.3% of the sample.

V and J are trimmed by 4 bases and 7 bases, and the gene matches miss 3 bases of the junction. Spanning cysteine to phenylalanine, the CDR3 consists of 15 amino acids. CDR3 DNA is the only sequence kept; it has 45 bases, read in frame from the first base. In the germline V gene (reference sequence), CDR1 corresponds to SGHNT and CDR2 to YYREEE. One collaborating source in Seattle enrolled patients during active infection and followed them longitudinally through the course of disease. Each collaborating institution followed its own protocols to collect whole blood in K2EDTA tubes. For TCRbeta analysis, collaborator samples were shipped as frozen whole blood, as isolated PBMCs, or as DNA extracted from either sample type.

Sequencing was carried out using peripheral blood. The clonotype originates from a woman aged 60 to 75 with COVID-19, enrolled during active disease. The rearrangement combines TRBV5-4 with TRBJ1-6, and 12 junctional nucleotides match TRBD1. The base sequence is TGTGCCAGCAGCCGGGACAGGGGGCAAAATTCACCCCTCCACTTT. Translated, this is CASSRDRGQNSPLHF. The CDR3 plus the reference TRBV5-4 and TRBJ1-6 genes for the other parts give the full variable domain: ETGVTQSPTHLIKTRGQQVTLRCSSQSGHNTVSWYQQALGQGPQFIFQYYREEENGRGNFPPRFSGLQFPNYSSELNVNALELDDSALYLCASSRDRGQNSPLHFGNGTRLTVT.